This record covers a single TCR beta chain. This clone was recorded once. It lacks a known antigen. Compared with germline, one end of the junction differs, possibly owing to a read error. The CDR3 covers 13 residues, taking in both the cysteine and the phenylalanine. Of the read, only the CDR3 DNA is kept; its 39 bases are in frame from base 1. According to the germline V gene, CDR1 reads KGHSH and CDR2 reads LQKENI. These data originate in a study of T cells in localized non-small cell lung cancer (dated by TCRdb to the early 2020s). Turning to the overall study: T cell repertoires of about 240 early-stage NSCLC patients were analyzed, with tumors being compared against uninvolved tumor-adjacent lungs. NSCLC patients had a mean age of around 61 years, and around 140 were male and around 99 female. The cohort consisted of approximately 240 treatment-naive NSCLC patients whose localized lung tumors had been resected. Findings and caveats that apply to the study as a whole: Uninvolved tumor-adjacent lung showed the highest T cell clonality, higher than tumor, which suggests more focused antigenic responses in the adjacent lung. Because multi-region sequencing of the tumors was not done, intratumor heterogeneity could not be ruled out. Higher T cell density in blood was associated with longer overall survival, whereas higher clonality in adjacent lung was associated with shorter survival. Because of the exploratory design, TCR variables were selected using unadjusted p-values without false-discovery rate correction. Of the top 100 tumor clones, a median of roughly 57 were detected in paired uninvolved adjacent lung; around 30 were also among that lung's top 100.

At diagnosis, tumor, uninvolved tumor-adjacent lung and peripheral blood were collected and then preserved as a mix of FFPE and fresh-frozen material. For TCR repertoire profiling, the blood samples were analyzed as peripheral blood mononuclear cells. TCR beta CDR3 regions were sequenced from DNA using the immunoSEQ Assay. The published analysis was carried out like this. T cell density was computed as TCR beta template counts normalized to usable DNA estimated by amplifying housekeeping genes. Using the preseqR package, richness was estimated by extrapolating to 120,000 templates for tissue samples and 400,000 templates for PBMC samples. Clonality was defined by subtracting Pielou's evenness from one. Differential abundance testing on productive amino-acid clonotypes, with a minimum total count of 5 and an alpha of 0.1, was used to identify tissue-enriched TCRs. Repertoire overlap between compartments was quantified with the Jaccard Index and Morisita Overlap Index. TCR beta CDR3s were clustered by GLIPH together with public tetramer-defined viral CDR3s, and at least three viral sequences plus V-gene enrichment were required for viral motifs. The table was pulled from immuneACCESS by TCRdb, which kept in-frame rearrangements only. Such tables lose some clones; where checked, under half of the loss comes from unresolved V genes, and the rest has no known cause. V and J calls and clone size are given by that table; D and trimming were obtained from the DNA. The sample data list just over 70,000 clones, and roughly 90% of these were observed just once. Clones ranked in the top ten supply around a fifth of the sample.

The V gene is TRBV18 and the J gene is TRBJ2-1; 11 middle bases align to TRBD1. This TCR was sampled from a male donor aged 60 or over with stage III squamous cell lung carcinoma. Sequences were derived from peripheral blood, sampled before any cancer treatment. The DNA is TGTGCCAGCTCACCCCGGCAGGACAGGGGGCTCCTCTTC. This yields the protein CASSPRQDRGLLF.